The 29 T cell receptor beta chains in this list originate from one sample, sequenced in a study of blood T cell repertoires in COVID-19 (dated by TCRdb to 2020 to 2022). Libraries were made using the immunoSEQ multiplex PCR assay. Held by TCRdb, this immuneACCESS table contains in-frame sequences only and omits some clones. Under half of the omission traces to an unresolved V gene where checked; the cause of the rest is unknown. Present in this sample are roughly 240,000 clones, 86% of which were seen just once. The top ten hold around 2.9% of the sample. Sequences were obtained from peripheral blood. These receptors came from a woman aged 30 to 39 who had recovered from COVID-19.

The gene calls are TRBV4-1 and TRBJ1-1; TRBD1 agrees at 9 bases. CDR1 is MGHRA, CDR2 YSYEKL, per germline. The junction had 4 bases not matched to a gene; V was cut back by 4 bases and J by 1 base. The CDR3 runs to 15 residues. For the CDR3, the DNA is TGCGCCAGCAGCCGACCGGACAGGGGGAACACTGAAGCTTTCTTT. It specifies CASSRPDRGNTEAFF.

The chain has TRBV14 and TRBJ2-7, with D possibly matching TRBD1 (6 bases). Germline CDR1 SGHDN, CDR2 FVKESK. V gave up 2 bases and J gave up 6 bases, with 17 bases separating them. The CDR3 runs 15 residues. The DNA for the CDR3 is TGTGCCAGCAGCCAAAGGGGGTTGGGAAGGGGCGAGCAGTACTTC. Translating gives CASSQRGLGRGEQYF. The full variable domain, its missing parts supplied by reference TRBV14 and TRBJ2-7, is EAGVTQFPSHSVIEKGQTVTLRCDPISGHDNLYWYRRVMGKEIKFLLHFVKESKQDESGMPNNRFLAERTGGTYSTLKVQPAELEDSGVYFCASSQRGLGRGEQYFGPGTRLTVT.

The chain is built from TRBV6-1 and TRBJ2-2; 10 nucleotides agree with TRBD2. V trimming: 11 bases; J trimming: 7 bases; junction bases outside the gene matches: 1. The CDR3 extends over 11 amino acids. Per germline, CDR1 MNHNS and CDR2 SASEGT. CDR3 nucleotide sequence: TGTGCCGTAGCGGGGGGCGGGGAGCTGTTTTTT. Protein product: CAVAGGGELFF.

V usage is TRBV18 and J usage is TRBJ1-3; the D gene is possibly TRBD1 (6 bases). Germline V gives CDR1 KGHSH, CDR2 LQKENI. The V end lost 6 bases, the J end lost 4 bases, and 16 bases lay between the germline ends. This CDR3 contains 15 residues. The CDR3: CASSTGHGVGNTIYF. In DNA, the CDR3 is TGTGCCAGCTCCACGGGACACGGAGTCGGAAACACCATATATTTT.

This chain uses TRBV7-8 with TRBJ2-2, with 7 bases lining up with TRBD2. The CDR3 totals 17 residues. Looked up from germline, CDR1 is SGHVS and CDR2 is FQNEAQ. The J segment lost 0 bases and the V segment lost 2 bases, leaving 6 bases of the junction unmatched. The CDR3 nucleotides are TGTGCCAGCAGCTTACCCGGGACTACACCGAACACCGGGGAGCTGTTTTTT. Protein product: CASSLPGTTPNTGELFF.

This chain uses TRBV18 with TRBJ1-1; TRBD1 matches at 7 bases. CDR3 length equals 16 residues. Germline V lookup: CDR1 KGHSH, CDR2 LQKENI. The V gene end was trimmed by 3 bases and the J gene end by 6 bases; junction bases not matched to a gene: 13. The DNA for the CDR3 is TGTGCCAGCTCACCTCAGGGGGGACAGACTCCTGCTGAAGCTTTCTTT. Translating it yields CASSPQGGQTPAEAFF.

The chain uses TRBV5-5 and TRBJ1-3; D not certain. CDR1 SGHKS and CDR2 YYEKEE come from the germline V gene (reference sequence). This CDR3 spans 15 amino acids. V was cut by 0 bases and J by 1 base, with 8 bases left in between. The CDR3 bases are TGTGCCAGCAGCTTGGCCAGTCAATCTGGAAACACCATATATTTT. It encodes CASSLASQSGNTIYF.

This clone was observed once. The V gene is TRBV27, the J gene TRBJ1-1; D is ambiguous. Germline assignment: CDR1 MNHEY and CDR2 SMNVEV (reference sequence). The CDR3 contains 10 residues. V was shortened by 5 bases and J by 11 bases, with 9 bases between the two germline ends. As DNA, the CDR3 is TGTGCCAGCAGTCCCCACACCGCTTTCTTT. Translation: CASSPHTAFF.

This CDR3 reads CASRGGGTDTQYF. The CDR3 region has the DNA TGCGCCAGCAGAGGTGGAGGCACAGATACGCAGTATTTT. The chain recombines TRBV5-1 with TRBJ2-3, with unresolved D. The V end was cut by 5 bases, the J end by 1 base, with 8 bases between. Germline V CDR1 and CDR2: SGHRS, YFSETQ. This CDR3 comprises 13 residues.

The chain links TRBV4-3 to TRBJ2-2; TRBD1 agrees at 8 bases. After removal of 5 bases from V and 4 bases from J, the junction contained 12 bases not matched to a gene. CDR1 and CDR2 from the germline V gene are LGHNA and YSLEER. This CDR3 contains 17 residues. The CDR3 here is CASSTSDRVKATGELFF. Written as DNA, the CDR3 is TGCGCCAGCAGCACGTCGGACAGGGTAAAGGCCACCGGGGAGCTGTTTTTT.

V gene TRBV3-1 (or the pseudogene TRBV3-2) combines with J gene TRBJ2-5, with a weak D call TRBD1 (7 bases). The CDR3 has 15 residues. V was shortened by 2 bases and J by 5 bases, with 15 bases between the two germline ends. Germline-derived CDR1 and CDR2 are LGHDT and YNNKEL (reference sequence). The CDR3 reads CASSQRQGGRETQYF. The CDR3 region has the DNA TGTGCCAGCAGCCAACGTCAGGGGGGCCGGGAGACCCAGTACTTC.

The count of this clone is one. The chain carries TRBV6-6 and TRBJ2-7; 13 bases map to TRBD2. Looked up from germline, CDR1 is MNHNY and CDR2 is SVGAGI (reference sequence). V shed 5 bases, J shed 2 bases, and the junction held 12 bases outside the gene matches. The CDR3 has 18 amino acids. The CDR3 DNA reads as TGTGCCAGCAGTCCCACCGGACTAGCGGGGGCCTACCCCTACGAGCAGTACTTC. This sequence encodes CASSPTGLAGAYPYEQYF.

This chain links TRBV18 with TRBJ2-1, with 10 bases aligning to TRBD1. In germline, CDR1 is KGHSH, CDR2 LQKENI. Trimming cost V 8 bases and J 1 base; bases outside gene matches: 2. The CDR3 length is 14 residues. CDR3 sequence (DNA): TGTGCCAGCCAGGACAGGGGGTCCTACAATGAGCAGTTCTTC. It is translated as CASQDRGSYNEQFF.

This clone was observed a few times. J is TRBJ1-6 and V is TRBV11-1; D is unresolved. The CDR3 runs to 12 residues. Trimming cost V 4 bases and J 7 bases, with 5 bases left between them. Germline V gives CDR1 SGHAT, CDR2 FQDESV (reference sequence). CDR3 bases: TGTGCCAGCAGCTCTAACAATTCACCCCTCCACTTT. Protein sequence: CASSSNNSPLHF.

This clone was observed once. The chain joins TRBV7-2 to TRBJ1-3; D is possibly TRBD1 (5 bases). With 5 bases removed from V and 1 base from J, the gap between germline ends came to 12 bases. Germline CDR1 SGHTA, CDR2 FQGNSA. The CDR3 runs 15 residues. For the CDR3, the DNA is TGTGCCAGCAGCCAAACGACAGAGTCTGGAAACACCATATATTTT. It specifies CASSQTTESGNTIYF.

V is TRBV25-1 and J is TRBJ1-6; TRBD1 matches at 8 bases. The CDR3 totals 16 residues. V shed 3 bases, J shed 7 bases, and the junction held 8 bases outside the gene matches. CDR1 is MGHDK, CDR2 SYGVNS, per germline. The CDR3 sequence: CASSDPTTGGNSPLHF. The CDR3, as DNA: TGTGCCAGCAGTGATCCTACTACAGGGGGGAATTCACCCCTCCACTTT. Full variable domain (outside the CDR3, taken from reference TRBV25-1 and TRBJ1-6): EADIYQTPRYLVIGTGKKITLECSQTMGHDKMYWYQQDPGMELHLIHYSYGVNSTEKGDLSSESTVSRIRTEHFPLTLESARPSHTSQYLCASSDPTTGGNSPLHFGNGTRLTVT.

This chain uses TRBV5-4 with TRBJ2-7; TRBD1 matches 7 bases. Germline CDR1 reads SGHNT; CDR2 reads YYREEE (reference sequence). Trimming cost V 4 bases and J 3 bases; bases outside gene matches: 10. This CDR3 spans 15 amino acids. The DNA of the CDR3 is TGTGCCAGCAGCGCTGACAGGGTTTCCTTCTACGAGCAGTACTTC. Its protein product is CASSADRVSFYEQYF.

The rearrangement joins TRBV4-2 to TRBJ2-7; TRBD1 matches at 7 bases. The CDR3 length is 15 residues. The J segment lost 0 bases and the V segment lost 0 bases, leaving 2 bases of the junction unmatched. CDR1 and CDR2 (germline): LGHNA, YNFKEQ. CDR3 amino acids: CASSQDPGGSYEQYF. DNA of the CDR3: TGTGCCAGCAGCCAAGATCCAGGGGGCTCCTACGAGCAGTACTTC.

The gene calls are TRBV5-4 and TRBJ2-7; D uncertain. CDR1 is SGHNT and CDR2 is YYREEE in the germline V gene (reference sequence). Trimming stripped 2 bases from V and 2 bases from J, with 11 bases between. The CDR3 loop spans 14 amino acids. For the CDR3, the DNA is TGTGCCAGCAGCTTAAGTGGTCAGACCTACGAGCAGTACTTC. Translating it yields CASSLSGQTYEQYF.

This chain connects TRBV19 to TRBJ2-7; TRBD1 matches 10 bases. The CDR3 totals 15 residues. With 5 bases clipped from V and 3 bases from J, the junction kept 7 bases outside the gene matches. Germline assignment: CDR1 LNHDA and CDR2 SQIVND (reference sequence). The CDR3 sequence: CASSAAGTGDYEQYF. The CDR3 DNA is TGTGCCAGTAGTGCCGCCGGGACAGGGGACTACGAGCAGTACTTC.

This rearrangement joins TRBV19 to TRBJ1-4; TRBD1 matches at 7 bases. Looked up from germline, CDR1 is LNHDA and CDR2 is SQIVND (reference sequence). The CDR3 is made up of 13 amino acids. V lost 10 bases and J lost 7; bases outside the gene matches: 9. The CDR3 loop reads CATGDSYIEKLFF. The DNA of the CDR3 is TGTGCCACCGGGGACAGTTACATTGAAAAACTGTTTTTT. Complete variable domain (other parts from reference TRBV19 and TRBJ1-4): DGGITQSPKYLFRKEGQNVTLSCEQNLNHDAMYWYRQDPGQGLRLIYYSQIVNDFQKGDIAEGYSVSREKKESFPLTVTSAQKNPTAFYLCATGDSYIEKLFFGSGTQLSVL.

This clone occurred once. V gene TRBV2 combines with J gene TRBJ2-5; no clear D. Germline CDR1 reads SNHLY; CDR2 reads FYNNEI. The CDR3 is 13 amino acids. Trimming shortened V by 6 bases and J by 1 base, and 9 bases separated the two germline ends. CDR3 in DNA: TGTGCCAGCAGCCCAGAGGTCCAAGAGACCCAGTACTTC. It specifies CASSPEVQETQYF. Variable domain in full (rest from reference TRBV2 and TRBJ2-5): EPEVTQTPSHQVTQMGQEVILRCVPISNHLYFYWYRQILGQKVEFLVSFYNNEISEKSEIFDDQFSVERPDGSNFTLKIRSTKLEDSAMYFCASSPEVQETQYFGPGTRLLVL.

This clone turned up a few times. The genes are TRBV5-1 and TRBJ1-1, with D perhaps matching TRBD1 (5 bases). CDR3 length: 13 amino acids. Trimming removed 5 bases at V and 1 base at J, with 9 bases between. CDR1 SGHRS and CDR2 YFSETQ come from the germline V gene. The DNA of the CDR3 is TGCGCCAGCAGGCTACAGGAGAACACTGAAGCTTTCTTT. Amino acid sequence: CASRLQENTEAFF.

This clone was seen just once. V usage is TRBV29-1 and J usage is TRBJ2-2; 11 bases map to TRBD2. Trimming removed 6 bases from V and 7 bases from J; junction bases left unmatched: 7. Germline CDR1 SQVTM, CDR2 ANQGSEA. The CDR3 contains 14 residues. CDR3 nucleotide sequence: TGCAGCGTCGCTGGGACTAGCGGCGGCGGGGAGCTGTTTTTT. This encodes CSVAGTSGGGELFF.

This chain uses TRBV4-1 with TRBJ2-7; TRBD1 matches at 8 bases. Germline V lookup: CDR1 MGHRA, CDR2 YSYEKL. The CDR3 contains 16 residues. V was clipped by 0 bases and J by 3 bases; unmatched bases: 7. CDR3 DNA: TGCGCCAGCAGCCAAGAGGGGGACAGGAGTTACTACGAGCAGTACTTC. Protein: CASSQEGDRSYYEQYF.

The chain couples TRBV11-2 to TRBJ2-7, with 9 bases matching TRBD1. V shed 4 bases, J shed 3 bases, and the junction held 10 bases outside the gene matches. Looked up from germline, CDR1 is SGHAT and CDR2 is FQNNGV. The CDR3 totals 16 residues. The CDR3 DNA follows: TGTGCCAGCAGCTCTTACCCGGGACAGGGTCTCTACGAGCAGTACTTC. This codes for CASSSYPGQGLYEQYF.

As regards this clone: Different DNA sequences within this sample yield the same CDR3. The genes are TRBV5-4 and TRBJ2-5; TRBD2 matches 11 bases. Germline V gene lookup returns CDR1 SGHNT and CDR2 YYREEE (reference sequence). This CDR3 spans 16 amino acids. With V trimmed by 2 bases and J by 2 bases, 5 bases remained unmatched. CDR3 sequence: CASSFTSGGLQETQYF. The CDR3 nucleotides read TGTGCCAGCAGCTTCACTAGCGGGGGCCTACAAGAGACCCAGTACTTC.

The CDR3 loop reads CASSLGGDTEAFF. DNA for the CDR3: TGTGCCAGCAGTTTAGGAGGGGACACTGAAGCTTTCTTT. The chain is built from TRBV6-2 or TRBV6-3 and TRBJ1-1; D is possibly TRBD1 (5 bases). V lost 4 bases, J lost 3 bases, and 9 bases lay in between. This CDR3 contains 13 residues. Germline V gene sequence: CDR1 MNHEY, CDR2 SVGEGT.

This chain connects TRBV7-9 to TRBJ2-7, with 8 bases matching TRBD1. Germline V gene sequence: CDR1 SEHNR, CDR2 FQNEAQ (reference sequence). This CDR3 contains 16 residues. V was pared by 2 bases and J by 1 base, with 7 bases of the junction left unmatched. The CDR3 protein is CASSLSMGQDSYEQYF. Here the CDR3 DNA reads TGTGCCAGCAGCTTATCCATGGGACAGGATTCCTACGAGCAGTACTTC.